Listed below are T cell receptor beta chains from one sample, sequenced in a study of T cell repertoires in cytomegalovirus infection. The antigens of these receptors remain unknown. MiXCR was run by TCRdb on the reads, yielding one entry per CDR3 protein. The table records 50,000 or so distinct CDR3 sequences, approximately 20% of them present only once. Sample: CD8+ T cells from cultured PBMCs, taken from culture after CMV antigen stimulation. The receptors were sampled from a human donor in good health (CMV status not recorded). Some clones in this sample may be carry-over from other donors' samples. Both conserved end residues are trimmed from each CDR3.

v_gene | CDR3aa
TRBV27 | ASSLSGASGRADIYEQY
TRBV7-2 | ASRLPTTGILVHEQF
TRBV28 | ASSLPPGQVYEQY
TRBV10-2 | ASGDSGVYNEQF
TRBV18 | ASSPPPSTDTQY
TRBV7-9 | ASSPGLEQY
TRBV5-1 | ASRAGGGFYNEQF
TRBV7-6 | ASSLSGGANEQY
TRBV7-2 | ASSLNGGRFQETQY
TRBV30 | AWSVLDTEAF
TRBV24-1 | ATSDPTSGQETQY
TRBV7-4 | ASSFSNGYT
TRBV7-2 | ASSPDILDIQY
TRBV6-5 | ASSYAVSSYNEQF
TRBV19 | ASESGVFNYGYT
TRBV9 | ASSVHSGSSYNEQF
TRBV7-3 | ASRGANTGELF
TRBV3-1 | ASSYDRDGRAF
TRBV27 | ASSLDQSGYNEQF
TRBV6-6 | ASRTGTGGYNSPLH
TRBV27 | ASSRVGYGGYT
TRBV27 | ASTALSGERYEQY